Shown below are 18 T cell receptor beta chains from a single sample sequenced in a study of blood T cell repertoires in COVID-19. Method: immunoSEQ multiplex PCR; TCRdb's copy keeps in-frame clones and lacks some. The sample gives 260,000 or so clones, roughly 79% of which show up once; 7.5% is in the top ten. The material sequenced was peripheral blood. The receptor set was obtained from a woman of 80 years or more with COVID-19, enrolled during active disease.

The rearrangement links TRBV4-2 to TRBJ2-1; 7 bases align to TRBD1. Per the germline V gene, CDR1 is LGHNA and CDR2 is YNFKEQ. The V and J ends lost 2 bases and 2 bases, in that order; junction bases with no gene match: 9. The CDR3 sequence is 17 residues long. The CDR3 DNA follows: TGTGCCAGCAGCCAACGGCCTCAGGGGGTAACCTACAATGAGCAGTTCTTC. This gives the protein CASSQRPQGVTYNEQFF.

The rearrangement uses TRBV5-1 and TRBJ2-3; possible D gene TRBD1, 5 bases. Germline-derived CDR1 and CDR2 are SGHRS and YFSETQ. The CDR3 sequence is 15 residues long. The germline V and J ends were trimmed by 1 base and 0 bases, with 9 bases remaining between them. The CDR3 region has the DNA TGCGCCAGCAGCTTGTTGACAGTTAGCACAGATACGCAGTATTTT. Protein sequence: CASSLLTVSTDTQYF.

This clone was recorded a few times. The same CDR3 also results from other DNA sequences found in this sample. The V call is TRBV19, the J call TRBJ2-1; a weak D match, TRBD1 (5 bases). The CDR3 length is 14 residues. Germline V lookup: CDR1 LNHDA, CDR2 SQIVND (reference sequence). Trimming took 4 bases from V and 0 from J, leaving 7 bases between them. CDR3: CASSRQSSYNEQFF. In nucleotides, the CDR3 is TGTGCCAGTAGTAGACAGAGCTCCTACAATGAGCAGTTCTTC. Full variable domain (missing parts from reference TRBV19 and TRBJ2-1): DGGITQSPKYLFRKEGQNVTLSCEQNLNHDAMYWYRQDPGQGLRLIYYSQIVNDFQKGDIAEGYSVSREKKESFPLTVTSAQKNPTAFYLCASSRQSSYNEQFFGPGTRLTVL.

CDR3 region: CASSVNTIYF. The CDR3 nucleotides read TGTGCCAGCAGCGTAAACACCATATATTTT. The chain is built from TRBV12-3 or TRBV12-4 and TRBJ1-3; no definite D call. The length of the CDR3 is 10 residues. V was pared by 6 bases and J by 6 bases, with 3 bases between.

V is TRBV7-6 and J is TRBJ2-7; D not resolved. From germline, CDR1 is SGHVS and CDR2 FNYEAQ. The CDR3 sequence is 15 residues long. V lost 5 bases to trimming and J lost 0 bases, with 14 bases between them. The CDR3 DNA sequence: TGTGCCAGCAGCCTCGCGGCGAAGACCTCCTACGAGCAGTACTTC. It is translated as CASSLAAKTSYEQYF. Variable domain in full (rest from reference TRBV7-6 and TRBJ2-7): GAGVSQSPRYKVTKRGQDVALRCDPISGHVSLYWYRQALGQGPEFLTYFNYEAQQDKSGLPNDRFSAERPEGSISTLTIQRTEQRDSAMYRCASSLAAKTSYEQYFGPGTRLTVT.

The chain has TRBV5-1 and TRBJ1-2; D ambiguous. There are 13 residues in the CDR3. Per the germline V gene, CDR1 is SGHRS and CDR2 is YFSETQ. V was trimmed by 4 bases and J by 2 bases, leaving 9 bases between them. The CDR3 sequence is CASSTSMNYGYTF. The CDR3 DNA is TGCGCCAGCAGCACTAGTATGAACTATGGCTACACCTTC.

The chain recombines TRBV24-1 with TRBJ1-1; D might be TRBD1 (5 bases). Germline V lookup: CDR1 KGHDR, CDR2 SFDVKD. The length of the CDR3 is 13 residues. Trimming stripped 7 bases from V and 1 base from J, with 9 bases between. DNA of the CDR3: TGTGCCACCAGACAGGAACAGAACACTGAAGCTTTCTTT. Residues: CATRQEQNTEAFF.

The rearrangement uses TRBV27 and TRBJ2-7, with 13 positions matching TRBD2. CDR1 and CDR2 (germline): MNHEY, SMNVEV (reference sequence). J gave up 7 bases and V 5 bases, and 5 bases lay outside the gene matches. CDR3 size: 14 residues. The CDR3 DNA reads as TGTGCCAGCAGTCTACTAGCGGGAGGGTTGGAGCAGTACTTC. Translated: CASSLLAGGLEQYF.

J is TRBJ1-6 and V is TRBV11-2; the D gene is possibly TRBD1 (6 bases). V dropped 5 bases and J dropped 10 bases, with 15 bases sitting between them. Germline assignment: CDR1 SGHAT and CDR2 FQNNGV. The CDR3 is 14 amino acids. The CDR3 spells CASSQQGVGSPLHF. The CDR3 DNA reads as TGTGCCAGCAGCCAACAGGGAGTCGGATCACCCCTCCACTTT.

The chain joins TRBV27 to TRBJ1-5; 7 bases are shared with TRBD1. This CDR3 region has 15 residues. Germline-derived CDR1 and CDR2 are MNHEY and SMNVEV (reference sequence). With V trimmed by 6 bases and J by 1 base, 6 bases remained unmatched. CDR3: CASRSTGVSNQPQHF. The CDR3, as DNA: TGTGCCAGCAGATCAACAGGGGTGAGCAATCAGCCCCAGCATTTT.

The rearrangement uses TRBV10-3 and TRBJ2-5, with D possibly TRBD2 on 7 matching bases. There are 15 residues in the CDR3. The V end was cut by 1 base, the J end by 5 bases, with 14 bases between. Germline CDR1 reads ENHRY; CDR2 reads SYGVKD. The CDR3 coding sequence is TGTGCCATCAGTGAGTATGGCGGGGGCGAGGAGACCCAGTACTTC. It codes for CAISEYGGGEETQYF.

J is TRBJ2-7 and V is TRBV5-1, with D perhaps matching TRBD1 (7 bases). Trimming left V 7 bases short and J 2 bases short, with 13 bases between. The germline V gene has CDR1 SGHRS and CDR2 YFSETQ. The CDR3 runs 13 residues. CDR3 region: CASRGDSPYEQYF. The CDR3 region has the DNA TGCGCCAGCCGCGGGGACAGTCCCTACGAGCAGTACTTC.

As to this clone: Other DNA sequences of this sample code for an identical CDR3. The rearrangement uses TRBV2 and TRBJ2-3, with D unresolved. V was pared by 3 bases and J by 2 bases, with 3 bases between. The CDR3 is 12 residues long. Germline-derived CDR1 and CDR2 are SNHLY and FYNNEI. CDR3: CASSDYTDTQYF. The CDR3 bases are TGTGCCAGCAGTGATTACACAGATACGCAGTATTTT. The entire variable domain, with the rest obtained from reference TRBV2 and TRBJ2-3, is as follows: EPEVTQTPSHQVTQMGQEVILRCVPISNHLYFYWYRQILGQKVEFLVSFYNNEISEKSEIFDDQFSVERPDGSNFTLKIRSTKLEDSAMYFCASSDYTDTQYFGPGTRLTVL.

The gene calls are TRBV3-1 (or the pseudogene TRBV3-2) and TRBJ1-2, with D hard to call. Trimming took 2 bases from V and 8 from J, leaving 6 bases between them. CDR1 and CDR2 from the germline V gene are LGHDT and YNNKEL (reference sequence). The CDR3 runs to 11 residues. CDR3 bases: TGTGCCAGCAGCCAAACGGGGGGCTACACCTTC. Translation gives CASSQTGGYTF.

The rearrangement links TRBV14 to TRBJ1-1; TRBD1 matches at 9 bases. This CDR3 is built from 16 residues. Germline V gene data show CDR1 as SGHDN and CDR2 as FVKESK. V lost 4 bases to trimming and J lost 4 bases; unmatched junction nucleotides: 10. The CDR3 DNA sequence: TGTGCCAGCAGCCCTCCACCGGGACAGGGACGCACTGAAGCTTTCTTT. It is translated as CASSPPPGQGRTEAFF.

This clone was counted only a few times. This chain links TRBV5-1 with TRBJ2-5; 7 nucleotides line up with TRBD2. The CDR3 length is 14 residues. The germline CDR1 and CDR2 sequences are SGHRS and YFSETQ. Germline trimming cut 4 bases from V and 5 bases from J; bases unmatched to any gene: 8. DNA for the CDR3: TGCGCCAGCAGCGTGACTAGCCTCAGGGAGACCCAGTACTTC. This translates into CASSVTSLRETQYF.

This chain joins TRBV7-9 and TRBJ2-3; TRBD2 is a possible D gene (6 bases). This CDR3 comprises 14 residues. Germline CDR1 reads SEHNR; CDR2 reads FQNEAQ (reference sequence). V lost 1 base to trimming and J lost 5 bases, with 10 bases between them. In DNA, the CDR3 is TGTGCCAGCAGCTTAGGTCAGGGAGGAGATACGCAGTATTTT. It is translated as CASSLGQGGDTQYF.

Here the CDR3 DNA reads TGTGCCAGTAGTATTGAAGGGGGTGAAAAACTGTTTTTT. It translates to CASSIEGGEKLFF. The V and J genes are TRBV19 and TRBJ1-4, with D possibly being TRBD1 (6 bases). The CDR3 consists of 13 residues. Per the germline V gene, CDR1 is LNHDA and CDR2 is SQIVND (reference sequence). V lost 3 bases and J lost 7, with 9 bases in between.